The T cell receptor beta chain under discussion was sequenced for a study of T cell responses to AZD1222 COVID-19 vaccine. In the study overall: The analysis combined second doses at about 4 or about 12 weeks.

Comment on this clone: Its target is not known.

TCRdb keeps only in-frame clones here, not all; method: immunoSEQ multiplex PCR. Of 90,000 to 150,000 clones in the sample, more than 85% were seen once. Study observations and caveats: As reported, nearly half of all spike-specific TCRs target variant regions that are unmutated.

The sequence was collected from an adult in good health. The material was peripheral blood, obtained on day 0 of AZD1222 vaccination.

The CDR3 region has the DNA TGTGCCAGCAGCTTGGCCGCAGGGAATGACTATGGCTACACCTTC. It specifies CASSLAAGNDYGYTF. The chain carries TRBV5-4 and TRBJ1-2; tentative D call: TRBD1 (5 bases). Germline CDR1 SGHNT, CDR2 YYREEE (reference sequence). The CDR3 covers 15 residues. V dropped 0 bases and J dropped 3 bases, with 12 bases sitting between them.